This TCR beta chain was documented in a study of T cells expressing NK-cell markers. Points from the study as a whole: About 1.0-8% of CD8+ T cells in about 6 donors belonged to dominant NKG2C+ clonotypes.

TCRdb reprocessed the 5' RACE reads and reports one entry per CDR3 protein, with no DNA. Here the sample table reports approximately 170,000 distinct CDR3 sequences. A word on this clonotype: Its cognate antigen is unknown.

CDR1 and CDR2 (germline): LNHDA, SQIVND (reference sequence). The CDR3 totals 16 residues. The chain carries TRBV19 and TRBJ1-1; TCRdb's D call of TRBD1 is untestable without DNA. This receptor was identified in a man between 18 and 69 years old in good health. Material: blood T cells: a sorted CD56 or NKG2C T cell subset, CD4+ or CD8+ T cells, or bulk PBMC T cells (not recorded which). The CDR3 protein is CASLGRVGQSNTEAFF.